This T cell receptor beta chain was documented in a study of blood T cell repertoires in COVID-19. Overall study: Whether acute or convalescent, the COVID-19 samples came from the United States, Italy and Spain. The analysed material was cDNA or gDNA that came from T cells, B-cell-depleted T cells, or PBMCs.

In the authors' methods: How many nucleated cells were present was estimated from reference gene primer amplification. Assay used: immunoSEQ multiplex PCR; TCRdb lists only in-frame clones, some missing. V and J calls and clone size are given by that table; D and trimming were obtained from the DNA. This table has 300,000 or so clones, roughly nine tenths appearing once. Germline values: CDR1 SEHNR, CDR2 FQNEAQ (reference sequence). Trimming removed 3 bases at V and 0 bases at J, with 11 bases between. The CDR3 has 16 amino acids. Sequences were obtained from peripheral blood. The V and J genes are TRBV7-9 and TRBJ1-4, with D possibly being TRBD1 (6 bases). This sequence was found in a woman aged 30 to 39 with COVID-19, enrolled during active disease. Written as DNA, the CDR3 is TGTGCCAGCAGCTTTGGACAGACTTCAACTAATGAAAAACTGTTTTTT. It yields the protein CASSFGQTSTNEKLFF.